A single T cell receptor beta chain is shown here with its context. This clonotype was picked up many times. No antigen is known for it. Base qualities were left out, and no much larger clone turns up one base away. A case-control design nested within a healthcare worker cohort in London, UK, was used, with weekly nasopharyngeal swab PCR tests and blood sampling performed. Healthcare workers were enrolled in the week of the UK lockdown, from 23 to 31 March 2020, and were followed every week for up to roughly 15 weeks. The entry originates in a study of early T cells in non-severe SARS-CoV-2 infection (dated by TCRdb to about 2021). At the level of the whole study: Because TCR sequencing relied on bulk RNA taken from unsorted whole blood, pairing of alpha and beta chains was not possible. The investigation overall reported the following: VDJdb matching was skewed toward anti-spike CD8 responses and likely underestimated virus-specific expansions by missing private and CD4 specificities.

The library came from 5' RACE. The sample was run on a NextSeq 500. To correct for sequencing error and PCR bias, the TCR library protocol tagged individual cDNA molecules with unique molecular identifiers. TCR alpha and beta chains were both sequenced, and the abundances of alpha and beta sequences in each sample were closely correlated with each other. The study's processing was this. Decombinator V4 was used to perform V gene, J gene and CDR3 annotation of TCR sequences. TCRs were defined as expanded if a significant change between any two time points was detected under a Poisson model with p below 0.0001. TCR abundances were normalised to the total number of TCRs sequenced in each sample and reported as counts per million. MAIT TCRs were defined by TRAV1-2 paired with TRAJ12, TRAJ20 or TRAJ33, and iNKT TCRs by TRAV10 paired with TRAJ18. A search of VDJdb, accessed on 1 November 2021, was run for TCRs annotated to CMV, EBV and SARS-CoV-2, with TCRs annotated for multiple antigens excluded. The public sequencing data were trimmed at Q25 with fastp and processed into clonotypes with MiXCR by TCRdb, which kept only in-frame beta chains. Entries are consolidated by CDR3 protein sequence, retaining the most common genes and DNA. TCRdb assigned the V and J calls; the authors' analysis was not used. Here the sample has roughly 80,000 distinct CDR3 sequences; about 6.5% occur a single time. The ten largest account for 7.8% of the sample.

V sheds 5 bases and J sheds 9 bases, leaving 20 bases between their ends. The CDR1 and CDR2 encoded by the germline V gene (reference sequence) are LGHDT and YNNKEL. The CDR3 goes from the cysteine to the phenylalanine over 15 residues. Only the CDR3 part of the read is kept: 45 bases, read in frame from the first base. This receptor was identified in an adult who was a healthcare worker with PCR-confirmed SARS-CoV-2 infection or an uninfected control (not recorded which). This chain is built from TRBV3-1 and TRBJ1-5; a weak D assignment points to TRBD1 (5 bases agree). Sample: whole blood. Here the CDR3 is given as CASSSTPGPVWPQHF. The DNA sequence is as follows: TGTGCCAGCAGCTCCACACCAGGGCCGGTTTGGCCCCAGCATTTT. The CDR3 plus the reference TRBV3-1 and TRBJ1-5 genes for the other parts give the full variable domain: DTAVSQTPKYLVTQMGNDKSIKCEQNLGHDTMYWYKQDSKKFLKIMFSYNNKELIINETVPNRFSPKSPDKAHLNLHINSLELGDSAVYFCASSSTPGPVWPQHFGDGTRLSIL.